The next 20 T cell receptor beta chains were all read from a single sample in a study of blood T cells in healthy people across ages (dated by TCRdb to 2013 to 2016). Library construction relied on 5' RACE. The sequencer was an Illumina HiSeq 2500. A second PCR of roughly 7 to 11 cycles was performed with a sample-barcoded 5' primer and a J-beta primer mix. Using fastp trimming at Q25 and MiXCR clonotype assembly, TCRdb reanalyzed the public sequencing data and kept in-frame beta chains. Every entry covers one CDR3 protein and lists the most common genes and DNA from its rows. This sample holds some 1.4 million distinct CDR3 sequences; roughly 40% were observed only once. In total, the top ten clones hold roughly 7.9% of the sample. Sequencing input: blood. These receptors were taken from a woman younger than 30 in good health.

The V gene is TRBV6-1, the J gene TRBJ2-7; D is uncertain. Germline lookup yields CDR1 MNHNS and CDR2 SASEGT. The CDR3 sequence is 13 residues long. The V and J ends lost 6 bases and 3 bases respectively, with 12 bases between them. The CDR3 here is CASRSLTNYEQYF. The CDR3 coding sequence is TGTGCCAGCAGAAGTCTAACGAACTACGAGCAGTACTTC.

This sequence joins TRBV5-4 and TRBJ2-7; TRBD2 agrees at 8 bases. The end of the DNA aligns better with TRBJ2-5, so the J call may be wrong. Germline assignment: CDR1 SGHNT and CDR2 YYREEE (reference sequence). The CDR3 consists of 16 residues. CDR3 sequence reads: CASSYPSGLEKETQYF. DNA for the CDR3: TGTGCCAGCAGCTATCCCTCGGGACTAGAAAAAGAGACCCAGTACTTC.

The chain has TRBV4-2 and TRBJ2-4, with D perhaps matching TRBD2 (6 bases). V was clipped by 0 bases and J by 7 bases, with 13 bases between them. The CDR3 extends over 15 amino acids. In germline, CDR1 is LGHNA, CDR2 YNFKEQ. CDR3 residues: CASSQDPGSENIQYF. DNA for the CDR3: TGTGCCAGCAGCCAAGATCCCGGGAGTGAGAACATTCAGTACTTC.

The CDR3 bases are TGTGCCTGGAGTGTCCTTACTAACTATGGCTACACCTTC. It encodes CAWSVLTNYGYTF. V is TRBV30 and J is TRBJ1-2; D is uncertain. From germline, CDR1 is GTSNPN and CDR2 SVGIG (reference sequence). This CDR3 is built from 13 residues. V lost 0 bases and J lost 0, with 5 bases in between.

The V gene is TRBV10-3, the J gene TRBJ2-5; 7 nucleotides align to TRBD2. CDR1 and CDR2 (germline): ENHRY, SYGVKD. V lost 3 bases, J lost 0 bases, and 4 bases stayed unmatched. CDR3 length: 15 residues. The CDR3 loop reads CAISELGTNQETQYF. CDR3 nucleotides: TGTGCCATCAGTGAACTCGGGACTAACCAAGAGACCCAGTACTTC.

CDR3 in DNA: TGCAGTGCTAGAGATCACGGGGGTTTATGGGACAATGAGCAGTTCTTC. Amino acids: CSARDHGGLWDNEQFF. The rearrangement uses TRBV20-1 and TRBJ2-1; possibly TRBD2 for D (6 bases). Germline V CDR1 and CDR2: DFQATT, SNEGSKA (reference sequence). The CDR3 is 16 residues long. The ends were cut back, 0 bases at V and 5 bases at J, with 17 bases in the middle.

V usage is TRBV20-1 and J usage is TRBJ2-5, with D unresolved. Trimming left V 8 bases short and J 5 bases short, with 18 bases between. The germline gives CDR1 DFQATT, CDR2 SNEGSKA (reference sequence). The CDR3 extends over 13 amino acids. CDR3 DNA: TGCAGTTCCCTCTACCGACAAGGGGAGACCCAGTACTTC. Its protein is CSSLYRQGETQYF.

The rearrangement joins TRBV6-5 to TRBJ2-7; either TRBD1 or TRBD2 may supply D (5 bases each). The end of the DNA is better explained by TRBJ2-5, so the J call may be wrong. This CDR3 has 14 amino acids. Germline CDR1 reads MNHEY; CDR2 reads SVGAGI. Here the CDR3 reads CASKERGAGETQYF. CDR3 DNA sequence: TGTGCCAGCAAAGAAAGGGGAGCTGGGGAGACCCAGTACTTC.

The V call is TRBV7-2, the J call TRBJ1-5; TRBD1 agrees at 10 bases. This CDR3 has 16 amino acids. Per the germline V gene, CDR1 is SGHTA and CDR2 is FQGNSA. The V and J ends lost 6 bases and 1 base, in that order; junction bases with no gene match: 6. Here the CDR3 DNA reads TGTGCCAGCAGTAAGATGGGACAGGGGAGCAATCAGCCCCAGCATTTT. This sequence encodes CASSKMGQGSNQPQHF.

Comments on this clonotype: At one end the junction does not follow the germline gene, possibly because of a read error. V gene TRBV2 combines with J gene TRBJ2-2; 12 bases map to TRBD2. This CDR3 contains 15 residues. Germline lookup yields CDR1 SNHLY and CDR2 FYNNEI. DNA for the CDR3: TGTGCCAGCAGTGATCGGACTAGCGGGACCGTGGAGCTGTTTTTT. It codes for CASSDRTSGTVELFF.

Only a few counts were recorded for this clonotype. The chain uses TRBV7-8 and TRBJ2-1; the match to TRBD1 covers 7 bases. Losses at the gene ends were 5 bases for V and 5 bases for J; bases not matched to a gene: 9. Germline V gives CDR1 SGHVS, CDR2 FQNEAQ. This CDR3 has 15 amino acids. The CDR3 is CASSPDPDRNNEQFF. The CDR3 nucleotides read TGTGCCAGCAGCCCAGATCCGGACAGGAACAATGAGCAGTTCTTC.

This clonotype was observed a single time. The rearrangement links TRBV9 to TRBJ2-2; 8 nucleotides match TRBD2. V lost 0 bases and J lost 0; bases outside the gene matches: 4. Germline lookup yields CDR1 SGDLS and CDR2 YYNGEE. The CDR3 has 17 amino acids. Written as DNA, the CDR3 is TGTGCCAGCAGCGTAGTGCGGGGGGCGGCGAACACCGGGGAGCTGTTTTTT. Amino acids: CASSVVRGAANTGELFF.

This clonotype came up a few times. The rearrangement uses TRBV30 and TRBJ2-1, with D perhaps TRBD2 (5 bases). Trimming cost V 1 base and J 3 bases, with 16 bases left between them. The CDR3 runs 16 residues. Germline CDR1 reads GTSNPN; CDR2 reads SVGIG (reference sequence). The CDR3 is CAWSGTGGSDYNEQFF. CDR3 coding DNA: TGTGCCTGGAGTGGGACCGGCGGTAGCGACTACAATGAGCAGTTCTTC.

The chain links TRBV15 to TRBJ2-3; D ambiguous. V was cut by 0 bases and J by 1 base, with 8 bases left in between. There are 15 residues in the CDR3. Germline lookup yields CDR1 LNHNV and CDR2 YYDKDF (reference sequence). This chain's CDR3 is CATSREAQRTDTQYF. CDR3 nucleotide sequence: TGTGCCACCAGCAGAGAGGCACAGCGCACAGATACGCAGTATTTT.

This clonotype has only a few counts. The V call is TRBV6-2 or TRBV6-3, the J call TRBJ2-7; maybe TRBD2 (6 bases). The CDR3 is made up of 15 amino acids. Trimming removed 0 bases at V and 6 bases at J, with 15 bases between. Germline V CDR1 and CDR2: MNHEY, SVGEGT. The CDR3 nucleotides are TGTGCCAGCAGTTACTCTCGGACTAAAACGAGCGAGCAGTACTTC. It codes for CASSYSRTKTSEQYF.

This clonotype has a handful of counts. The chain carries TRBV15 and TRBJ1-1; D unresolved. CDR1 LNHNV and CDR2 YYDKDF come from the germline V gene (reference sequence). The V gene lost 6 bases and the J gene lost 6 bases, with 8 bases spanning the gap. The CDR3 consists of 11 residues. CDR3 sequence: CATSEGAEAFF. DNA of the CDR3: TGTGCCACCAGTGAAGGAGCTGAAGCTTTCTTT.

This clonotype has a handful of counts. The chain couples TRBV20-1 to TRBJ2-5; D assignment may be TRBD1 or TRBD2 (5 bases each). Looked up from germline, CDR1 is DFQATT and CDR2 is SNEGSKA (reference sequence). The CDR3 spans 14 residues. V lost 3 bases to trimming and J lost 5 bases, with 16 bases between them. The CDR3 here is CSARGPRDGETQYF. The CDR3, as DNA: TGCAGTGCTAGGGGACCCCGCGATGGGGAGACCCAGTACTTC.

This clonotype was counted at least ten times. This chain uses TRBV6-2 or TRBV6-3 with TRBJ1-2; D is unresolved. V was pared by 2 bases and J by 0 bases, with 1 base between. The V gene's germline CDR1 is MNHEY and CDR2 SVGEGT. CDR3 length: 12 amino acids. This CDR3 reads CASSYTNYGYTF. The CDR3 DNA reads TGTGCCAGCAGTTACACTAACTATGGCTACACCTTC.

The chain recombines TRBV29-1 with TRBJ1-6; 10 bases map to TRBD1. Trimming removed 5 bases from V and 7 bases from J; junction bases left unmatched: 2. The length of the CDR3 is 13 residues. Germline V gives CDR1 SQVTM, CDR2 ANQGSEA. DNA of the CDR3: TGCAGCGTTCGGACAGGGGGGAATTCACCCCTCCACTTT. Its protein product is CSVRTGGNSPLHF.

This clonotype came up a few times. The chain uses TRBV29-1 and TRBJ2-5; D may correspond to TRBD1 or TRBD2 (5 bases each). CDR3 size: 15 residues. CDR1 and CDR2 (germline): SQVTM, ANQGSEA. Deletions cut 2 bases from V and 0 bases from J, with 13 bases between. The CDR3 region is CSVERGEAYQETQYF. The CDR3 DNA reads TGCAGCGTTGAAAGGGGAGAGGCATACCAAGAGACCCAGTACTTC. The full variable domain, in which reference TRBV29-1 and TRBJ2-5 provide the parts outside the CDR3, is SAVISQKPSRDICQRGTSLTIQCQVDSQVTMMFWYRQQPGQSLTLIATANQGSEATYESGFVIDKFPISRPNLTFSTLTVSNMSPEDSSIYLCSVERGEAYQETQYFGPGTRLLVL.